These 31 T cell receptor beta chains originate from one sample sequenced in a study of cytomegalovirus exposure and HLA in healthy donors. Assay: immunoSEQ multiplex PCR; the TCRdb copy retains only in-frame clones and omits some. The table includes 110,000 to 150,000 clones, about four fifths detected once. Sequenced material: PBMCs. The receptor set was obtained from a woman aged 30 to 39 in good health and CMV-seronegative.

This clone appeared once. The chain couples TRBV30 to TRBJ1-2, with D perhaps TRBD1 (6 bases). V lost 1 base, J lost 8 bases, and 11 bases lay in between. CDR3 length: 12 residues. In germline, CDR1 is GTSNPN, CDR2 SVGIG (reference sequence). Here the CDR3 reads CAWSGTVMGYTF. Written as DNA, the CDR3 is TGTGCCTGGAGTGGGACAGTTATGGGCTACACCTTC. Combining the CDR3 with reference TRBV30 and TRBJ1-2 gives the whole variable domain SQTIHQWPATLVQPVGSPLSLECTVEGTSNPNLYWYRQAAGRGLQLLFYSVGIGQISSEVPQNLSASRPQDRQFILSSKKLLLSDSGFYLCAWSGTVMGYTFGSGTRLTVV.

V usage is TRBV2 and J usage is TRBJ2-2; 10 nucleotides agree with TRBD2. V lost 6 bases, J lost 9 bases, and 4 bases stayed unmatched. The CDR3 runs to 13 residues. Germline V gene data show CDR1 as SNHLY and CDR2 as FYNNEI. CDR3 coding DNA: TGTGCCAGCAGACAAGCGGGGGGGCGGGAGCTGTTTTTT. Its protein is CASRQAGGRELFF.

The chain joins TRBV5-1 to TRBJ1-3; D not resolved. This CDR3 region has 16 residues. The germline CDR1 and CDR2 sequences are SGHRS and YFSETQ. V lost 0 bases to trimming and J lost 0 bases, with 10 bases between them. The CDR3 here is CASSLGPGISGNTIYF. Here the CDR3 DNA reads TGCGCCAGCAGCTTGGGGCCGGGTATCTCTGGAAACACCATATATTTT.

The chain links TRBV6-5 to TRBJ1-2; possible D gene TRBD1, 5 bases. Germline V gene data show CDR1 as MNHEY and CDR2 as SVGAGI. CDR3 length equals 15 residues. V was clipped by 7 bases and J by 6 bases, with 21 bases between them. The CDR3 sequence is CASNPGGGGGNGYTF. For the CDR3, the DNA is TGTGCCAGCAATCCCGGGGGGGGTGGTGGGAATGGCTACACCTTC.

A single count supports this clone. V gene TRBV2 combines with J gene TRBJ2-2, with D possibly TRBD2 on 5 matching bases. The V end was cut by 5 bases, the J end by 5 bases, with 15 bases between. Germline CDR1 is SNHLY and CDR2 is FYNNEI. The CDR3 has 15 residues. The CDR3 reads CASSRALGSTGELFF. The CDR3 DNA reads as TGTGCCAGCAGTAGAGCCCTAGGGAGTACCGGGGAGCTGTTTTTT.

This clone was detected once. The CDR3 region is CASSSRGDEQFF. The CDR3 DNA reads TGTGCCAGCTCATCCAGGGGGGATGAGCAGTTCTTC. The chain uses TRBV18 and TRBJ2-1; possible D gene TRBD1, 7 bases. The germline V gene encodes CDR1 KGHSH and CDR2 LQKENI. V lost 5 bases to trimming and J lost 8 bases, with 10 bases between them. CDR3 length: 12 residues.

The chain couples TRBV21-1 to TRBJ2-5; TRBD1, as called in the table, went unchecked against the DNA. TRBV21-1 is assigned pseudogene status. This CDR3 is 19 amino acids long. CDR3 sequence reads: CASSKVARPGQGRRETQYF. In DNA form, the CDR3 reads TGTGCCAGCAGCAAAGTCGCTCGGCCCGGACAGGGAAGAAGAGAGACCCAGTACTTC.

This chain uses TRBV4-1 with TRBJ2-3; 13 nucleotides agree with TRBD2. The CDR3 loop spans 17 amino acids. The V gene's germline CDR1 is MGHRA and CDR2 YSYEKL. Trimming took 2 bases from V and 3 from J; bases not matched to a gene: 5. The CDR3 DNA follows: TGCGCCAGCAGCCAAACCCCGACTAGCGGGGGGACAGATACGCAGTATTTT. This sequence encodes CASSQTPTSGGTDTQYF.

The V gene is TRBV7-9, the J gene TRBJ2-1; 9 positions match TRBD1. J was trimmed by 7 bases and V by 2 bases; bases with no gene match: 6. The germline gives CDR1 SEHNR, CDR2 FQNEAQ (reference sequence). This CDR3 is built from 15 residues. The CDR3 reads CASSLYGDRENEQFF. As DNA, the CDR3 is TGTGCCAGCAGCTTATACGGGGACAGGGAAAATGAGCAGTTCTTC.

This chain uses TRBV11-2 with TRBJ2-2; a possible D gene is TRBD1 (5 bases). Germline V CDR1 and CDR2: SGHAT, FQNNGV. Trimming removed 3 bases at V and 6 bases at J, with 8 bases between. The CDR3 covers 13 residues. CDR3 bases: TGTGCCAGCAGCTTTAGGGGATCCGGGGAGCTGTTTTTT. Protein product: CASSFRGSGELFF. Full variable domain (missing parts from reference TRBV11-2 and TRBJ2-2): EAGVAQSPRYKIIEKRQSVAFWCNPISGHATLYWYQQILGQGPKLLIQFQNNGVVDDSQLPKDRFSAERLKGVDSTLKIQPAKLEDSAVYLCASSFRGSGELFFGEGSRLTVL.

This sequence joins TRBV15 and TRBJ2-3; 11 bases map to TRBD1. In germline, CDR1 is LNHNV, CDR2 YYDKDF (reference sequence). The CDR3 covers 16 residues. J was trimmed by 3 bases and V by 1 base; bases with no gene match: 3. As DNA, the CDR3 is TGTGCCACCAGCAGAGGGGACAGGGGGGCGACAGATACGCAGTATTTT. This sequence encodes CATSRGDRGATDTQYF.

The chain combines TRBV11-2 with TRBJ2-1, with TRBD2 identical over 9 bases. Germline loops: CDR1 SGHAT, CDR2 FQNNGV. The CDR3 sequence is 14 residues long. V lost 4 bases to trimming and J lost 8 bases; unmatched junction nucleotides: 6. The DNA for the CDR3 is TGTGCCAGCAGCTCGCGGGGGGGCCTCGATGAGCAGTTCTTC. Amino acid sequence: CASSSRGGLDEQFF.

This clone appeared a single time. The V call is TRBV4-3, the J call TRBJ1-2; D may be TRBD1 (5 bases). CDR3 size: 16 residues. Germline-derived CDR1 and CDR2 are LGHNA and YSLEER. V was shortened by 1 base and J by 0 bases, with 12 bases between the two germline ends. The CDR3 nucleotides read TGCGCCAGCAGCCAAGGGGGGGGAGTGGCTAACTATGGCTACACCTTC. It specifies CASSQGGGVANYGYTF.

The V call is TRBV2, the J call TRBJ2-2; perhaps TRBD2 as D (5 bases). The CDR3 is 13 residues long. Germline lookup yields CDR1 SNHLY and CDR2 FYNNEI. V gave up 5 bases and J gave up 1 base, with 5 bases separating them. The CDR3 loop is CASSRENTGELFF. The CDR3 nucleotides read TGTGCCAGCAGTCGGGAGAACACCGGGGAGCTGTTTTTT.

The rearrangement uses TRBV27 and TRBJ2-1, with 8 bases that match TRBD1. The CDR3 runs to 16 residues. Germline loops: CDR1 MNHEY, CDR2 SMNVEV (reference sequence). J gave up 1 base and V 2 bases, and 4 bases lay outside the gene matches. CDR3 sequence (DNA): TGTGCCAGCAGTTTACGGGGACAGGCGTCCTACAATGAGCAGTTCTTC. It encodes CASSLRGQASYNEQFF.

This clone was counted once. This chain uses TRBV4-2 with TRBJ1-2; D remains ambiguous. The CDR3 is made up of 14 amino acids. Germline V lookup: CDR1 LGHNA, CDR2 YNFKEQ. V lost 0 bases, J lost 6 bases, and 11 bases lay in between. This CDR3 reads CASSQDRGENGYTF. The CDR3 DNA follows: TGTGCCAGCAGCCAAGATCGGGGAGAAAATGGCTACACCTTC.

This chain uses TRBV7-2 with TRBJ2-2, with TRBD2 matching over 9 bases. V gave up 1 base and J gave up 7 bases; unmatched junction bases: 7. CDR3 size: 16 residues. Germline V gene data show CDR1 as SGHTA and CDR2 as FQGNSA. This CDR3 is CASSLGGGAEVGELFF. The CDR3 DNA reads as TGTGCCAGCAGCTTAGGCGGGGGGGCCGAGGTCGGGGAGCTGTTTTTT.

The chain joins TRBV27 to TRBJ2-7; tentatively, D is TRBD2 (5 bases). The V gene lost 11 bases and the J gene lost 5 bases, with 16 bases spanning the gap. Germline CDR1 MNHEY, CDR2 SMNVEV (reference sequence). This CDR3 region has 12 residues. The CDR3 DNA is TGTGCCGTCGGGCCTCGAGGGAACGAGCAGTACTTC. Protein sequence: CAVGPRGNEQYF.

This chain joins TRBV18 and TRBJ1-5; 8 bases map to TRBD1. V dropped 4 bases and J dropped 2; count of bases not matched to a gene: 4. Germline values: CDR1 KGHSH, CDR2 LQKENI. CDR3 size: 15 residues. The CDR3 protein is CASSLGQGGNQPQHF. CDR3 DNA: TGTGCCAGCTCACTTGGACAGGGTGGCAATCAGCCCCAGCATTTT.

The chain recombines TRBV30 with TRBJ1-2; D is undetermined. Germline V gene data show CDR1 as GTSNPN and CDR2 as SVGIG (reference sequence). Trimming removed 0 bases from V and 8 bases from J, with 16 bases in between. The CDR3 extends over 14 amino acids. The CDR3 reads CAWSVGRVSKGYTF. The CDR3 DNA is TGTGCCTGGAGTGTAGGGAGGGTCTCGAAAGGCTACACCTTC.

The V gene is TRBV9, the J gene TRBJ2-1; 7 nucleotides match TRBD2. The CDR3 runs 15 residues. From germline, CDR1 is SGDLS and CDR2 YYNGEE. After removal of 4 bases from V and 1 base from J, the junction contained 5 bases not matched to a gene. CDR3 coding DNA: TGTGCCAGCAGCCAGGCTAGCGGTTCCTACAATGAGCAGTTCTTC. It encodes CASSQASGSYNEQFF.

This sequence joins TRBV19 and TRBJ1-2; weak D call: TRBD1 (5 bases). Germline V lookup: CDR1 LNHDA, CDR2 SQIVND (reference sequence). The CDR3 extends over 14 amino acids. Trimming took 8 bases from V and 4 from J, leaving 17 bases between them. Here the CDR3 reads CASQGELNVYGYTF. The CDR3 nucleotides are TGTGCCAGTCAAGGGGAACTGAACGTCTATGGCTACACCTTC.

V usage is TRBV20-1 and J usage is TRBJ2-7, with a tentative D call TRBD2 (6 bases). V was trimmed by 1 base and J by 11 bases, leaving 12 bases between them. Germline-derived CDR1 and CDR2 are DFQATT and SNEGSKA (reference sequence). The CDR3 spans 11 residues. This chain's CDR3 is CSARAKGGEYF. The CDR3 region has the DNA TGCAGTGCTAGAGCCAAAGGCGGGGAGTACTTC.

This sequence joins TRBV7-9 and TRBJ2-2; 8 nucleotides match TRBD2. The CDR3 length is 14 residues. V shed 7 bases and J 7 bases; nucleotides not matched to a gene: 8. Germline CDR1 reads SEHNR; CDR2 reads FQNEAQ (reference sequence). The CDR3 spells CASMRGAADGELFF. CDR3 DNA sequence: TGTGCCAGCATGCGGGGGGCCGCTGACGGGGAGCTGTTTTTT.

The genes are TRBV18 and TRBJ1-2, with 7 positions matching TRBD1. The V and J ends lost 0 bases and 6 bases, in that order; junction bases with no gene match: 4. The CDR3 totals 14 residues. The V gene's germline CDR1 is KGHSH and CDR2 LQKENI. In nucleotides, the CDR3 is TGTGCCAGCTCACCACCGGTAACAGGGGATGGCTACACCTTC. Encoded protein: CASSPPVTGDGYTF.

The gene calls are TRBV9 and TRBJ2-2, with D maybe TRBD1 (6 bases). CDR3 length: 16 amino acids. Germline CDR1 is SGDLS and CDR2 is YYNGEE. V lost 0 bases to trimming and J lost 1 base, with 10 bases between them. CDR3 in amino acids: CASSVASRGNTGELFF. The CDR3 nucleotides read TGTGCCAGCAGCGTAGCATCCAGGGGGAACACCGGGGAGCTGTTTTTT. The full variable domain, completed using reference TRBV9 and TRBJ2-2, is DSGVTQTPKHLITATGQRVTLRCSPRSGDLSVYWYQQSLDQGLQFLIQYYNGEERAKGNILERFSAQQFPDLHSELNLSSLELGDSALYFCASSVASRGNTGELFFGEGSRLTVL.

This clone was observed once. The chain links TRBV27 to TRBJ2-3, with a possible D match to TRBD1 (6 bases). CDR1 and CDR2 from the germline V gene are MNHEY and SMNVEV (reference sequence). Trimming removed 2 bases at V and 5 bases at J, with 11 bases between. The CDR3 extends over 14 amino acids. Written as DNA, the CDR3 is TGTGCCAGCAGTTTAAAACAGGGATTAGATACGCAGTATTTT. Translating it yields CASSLKQGLDTQYF.

This sequence joins TRBV15 and TRBJ1-1, with D possibly TRBD1 on 5 matching bases. The CDR3 runs to 14 residues. Trimming removed 4 bases at V and 0 bases at J, with 9 bases between. The germline gives CDR1 LNHNV, CDR2 YYDKDF (reference sequence). This chain's CDR3 is CATSNRPMNTEAFF. The CDR3 DNA is TGTGCCACCAGCAACAGGCCCATGAACACTGAAGCTTTCTTT. The variable domain in full, with the rest retrieved from reference TRBV15 and TRBJ1-1, is DAMVIQNPRYQVTQFGKPVTLSCSQTLNHNVMYWYQQKSSQAPKLLFHYYDKDFNNEADTPDNFQSRRPNTSFCFLDIRSPGLGDTAMYLCATSNRPMNTEAFFGQGTRLTVV.

This chain links TRBV5-6 with TRBJ1-2, with TRBD1 matching 8 bases. This CDR3 has 14 residues. The trim removed 4 bases at V and 8 bases at J, leaving 10 bases unmatched. CDR1 is SGHDT and CDR2 is YYEEEE in the germline V gene. This chain's CDR3 is CASSLGQGMRGYTF. The DNA for the CDR3 is TGTGCCAGCAGCCTCGGACAGGGTATGCGGGGCTACACCTTC.

J is TRBJ2-3 and V is TRBV2; TRBD2 matches at 10 bases. The trim removed 4 bases at V and 5 bases at J, leaving 3 bases unmatched. The CDR3 runs 14 residues. Germline CDR1 SNHLY, CDR2 FYNNEI. The CDR3: CASSVLAGRDTQYF. The CDR3 DNA follows: TGTGCCAGCAGTGTACTAGCGGGGAGAGATACGCAGTATTTT. Using reference TRBV2 and TRBJ2-3 for the parts outside the CDR3, the full variable domain is EPEVTQTPSHQVTQMGQEVILRCVPISNHLYFYWYRQILGQKVEFLVSFYNNEISEKSEIFDDQFSVERPDGSNFTLKIRSTKLEDSAMYFCASSVLAGRDTQYFGPGTRLTVL.

J is TRBJ2-1 and V is TRBV18; the D gene is possibly TRBD1 (5 bases). Germline CDR1 and CDR2: KGHSH and LQKENI. The CDR3 covers 12 residues. Trimming pared 6 bases from V and 7 bases from J, leaving 10 bases between. CDR3 DNA: TGTGCCAGCTCCCAAAAGGGGAATGAGCAGTTCTTC. It encodes CASSQKGNEQFF.